The rows below give T cell receptor beta chains drawn from one sample of a study of blood T cell repertoires in COVID-19. Clones were sequenced by immunoSEQ multiplex PCR, and TCRdb holds only the in-frame ones, with some missing. Among approximately 120,000 clones, around 70% were seen once, and the ten largest hold 4.5% to 6%. Input material: peripheral blood. These TCRs come from a man at least 80 years old with COVID-19, enrolled during active disease. CDR3s include the opening cysteine and the closing phenylalanine or tryptophan.

TRBV7-3,TRBJ2-5,CASSAGTGTFETQYF
TRBV28,TRBJ1-5,CASSISTAGDQPQHF
TRBV10-1,TRBJ2-1,CASSESGVAGVFGNEQFF
TRBV6-2/TRBV6-3,TRBJ1-5,CASSYESNQPQHF
TRBV7-8,TRBJ1-5,CASRWSNNQPQHF
TRBV24-1,TRBJ2-2,CATSDPRAAQGSEPGELFF
TRBV28,TRBJ2-7,CASSLGGLSYEQYF
TRBV13,TRBJ2-7,CASSLGLAGGYEQYF
TRBV19,TRBJ2-2,CARESWLASCTGELFF
TRBV7-7,TRBJ1-6,CASSLVTGQWPGALHF
TRBV29-1,TRBJ2-5,CSVRLAGGGETQYF
TRBV20-1,TRBJ2-3,CSASKTTSGSADTQYF
TRBV29-1,TRBJ2-3,CSVEVSQSTDTQYF
TRBV28,TRBJ1-2,CASSSWAGLNYGYTF
TRBV5-4,TRBJ2-5,CASSLGAGGLETQYF
TRBV28,TRBJ1-5,CASSPDWNNQPQHF
TRBV28,TRBJ1-2,CAPDRDYGYTF
TRBV10-3,TRBJ2-2,CAINGQGLFSQGELFF
TRBV2,TRBJ2-1,CASSVRRESFTNSYNEQFF
TRBV30,TRBJ2-5,CAWSGGRGSETQYF
TRBV15,TRBJ1-1,CATSRDRQGADEAFF
TRBV29-1,TRBJ2-1,CSVYRRDEQFF
TRBV30,TRBJ2-3,CAWSVGGRGPDTQYF
TRBV12-3/TRBV12-4,TRBJ1-2,CASSGAGEHGYTF
TRBV4-3,TRBJ2-7,CASSQDWASGTYEQYF
TRBV5-1,TRBJ2-1,CASSLGDNNAEFF
TRBV6-6,TRBJ2-3,CASSWAFTDTQYF
TRBV29-1,TRBJ1-1,CSVDRGGTEAFF
TRBV28,TRBJ2-1,CASSWDYKNNEQFF
TRBV19,TRBJ1-1,CASSITGGSSTEAFF
TRBV28,TRBJ1-5,CASSLTGSNQPQHF
TRBV4-2,TRBJ1-1,CASGQGLNTEAFF
TRBV28,TRBJ1-1,CASSAIQTRGRAKAFF
TRBV5-1,TRBJ2-7,CASSLVSSDSYEQYF
TRBV5-1,TRBJ1-1,CASSYLLLGGRWAFF
TRBV11-1,TRBJ2-6,CASSSGTGVGANVLTF
TRBV5-1,TRBJ1-3,CASSLQGSGNTIYF
TRBV11-2,TRBJ2-3,CASSPRGGLAGDDTQYF
TRBV27,TRBJ1-6,CASREDNGGSPLHF
TRBV6-2/TRBV6-3,TRBJ1-1,CASSYGGLVNTEAFF
TRBV25-1,TRBJ2-7,CASSPGGLSPYEQYF